This T cell receptor (beta chain) is drawn from a study of shared clonotypes between healthy human individuals. It was about 210 ng DNA, about 30,000 T cell genomes, that sorted-subset replicate PCRs used. Profiling relied on immunoSEQ multiplex PCR, and the TCRdb table lists in-frame clones only, not all of them. The sample contains about 1.5 million clones, nearly 99% of which appear only once. The V end was cut by 3 bases, the J end by 6 bases, with 11 bases between. The CDR3 has 13 amino acids. Germline values: CDR1 ENHRY, CDR2 SYGVKD. On this clone: The antigen is unknown.

Study outcomes and limitations: Memory subsets generally showed lower estimated richness than naive subsets. When compared with the clonotypes that were shared by all four sorted-subset donors, the non-shared clonotypes turned out to have lower generation probabilities.

A CD45RA+ naive subset and a CD45RA-negative memory subset were split from CD4+ cells. The rearrangement links TRBV10-3 to TRBJ1-2, with unresolved D. Sequences were obtained from naive CD4+ T cells sorted from blood. Subset of the sample: CD45RA+ positively selected. The clonotype comes from a young man in good health. This chain's CDR3 is CAISDGSGDGYTF. CDR3 coding DNA: TGTGCCATCAGTGACGGGTCGGGAGATGGCTACACCTTC.